These 21 T cell receptor beta chains were sequenced from one sample in a study of T cell responses to AZD1222 COVID-19 vaccine. TCRdb keeps only in-frame clones here, not all; method: immunoSEQ multiplex PCR. The sample holds about 130,000 clones, approximately 93% seen once. The sequenced sample was peripheral blood, obtained on day 0 of AZD1222 vaccination. The receptors shown here come from an adult in good health.

The gene calls are TRBV28 and TRBJ2-3; 7 bases map to TRBD2. The CDR3 runs to 16 residues. The germline CDR1 and CDR2 sequences are MDHEN and SYDVKM. V was clipped by 4 bases and J by 3 bases; unmatched bases: 10. CDR3 in DNA: TGTGCCAGCAGTTCCAAAAGTTGGCGGGAGACAGATACGCAGTATTTT. Translating gives CASSSKSWRETDTQYF.

The V gene is TRBV14, the J gene TRBJ1-3, with D possibly matching TRBD1 (5 bases). The CDR3 contains 12 residues. V was cut by 1 base and J by 10 bases, with 8 bases left in between. CDR1 and CDR2 (germline): SGHDN, FVKESK. The CDR3 protein is CASSQAGTTIYF. The CDR3 region has the DNA TGTGCCAGCAGCCAAGCAGGGACTACCATATATTTT.

As DNA, the CDR3 is TGTGCCAGCAGTGGTTCCCTCGCCGGGGAGCTGTTTTTT. Translated, it gives CASSGSLAGELFF. The genes are TRBV2 and TRBJ2-2; D is unresolved. V was cut by 4 bases and J by 6 bases, with 9 bases left in between. The germline V gene encodes CDR1 SNHLY and CDR2 FYNNEI. This CDR3 comprises 13 residues.

V and J are TRBV6-5 and TRBJ2-3; a possible D gene is TRBD2 (5 bases). The length of the CDR3 is 13 residues. V was clipped by 6 bases and J by 3 bases, with 10 bases between them. Germline V CDR1 and CDR2: MNHEY, SVGAGI. In DNA, the CDR3 is TGTGCCAGCAGCCCGGAGGTGACAGATACGCAGTATTTT. It encodes CASSPEVTDTQYF.

The chain carries TRBV5-6 and TRBJ1-4; TRBD1 might be the D (5 bases). V lost 4 bases to trimming and J lost 14 bases, with 15 bases between them. Germline V CDR1 and CDR2: SGHDT, YYEEEE. The CDR3 is made up of 12 amino acids. The CDR3 here is CASSVASGDLFF. CDR3 DNA: TGTGCCAGCAGCGTAGCGTCCGGGGACCTGTTTTTT.

V gene TRBV18 combines with J gene TRBJ1-1; no clear D. The germline CDR1 and CDR2 sequences are KGHSH and LQKENI. V was clipped by 1 base and J by 0 bases, with 9 bases between them. This CDR3 is 15 amino acids long. The CDR3, as DNA: TGTGCCAGCTCACCACTGGACGGCTTGAACACTGAAGCTTTCTTT. Encoded protein: CASSPLDGLNTEAFF. The full variable domain, completed using reference TRBV18 and TRBJ1-1, is NAGVMQNPRHLVRRRGQEARLRCSPMKGHSHVYWYRQLPEEGLKFMVYLQKENIIDESGMPKERFSAEFPKEGPSILRIQQVVRGDSAAYFCASSPLDGLNTEAFFGQGTRLTVV.

The V gene is TRBV14, the J gene TRBJ1-5, with D uncertain. Germline V gene lookup returns CDR1 SGHDN and CDR2 FVKESK. Trimming took 2 bases from V and 7 from J, leaving 9 bases between them. CDR3 length: 13 residues. CDR3 in DNA: TGTGCCAGCAGCCAAACAGTGGGGCAGCCCCAGCATTTT. It encodes CASSQTVGQPQHF.

The gene calls are TRBV3-1 (or the pseudogene TRBV3-2) and TRBJ2-1; 7 nucleotides match TRBD2. This CDR3 contains 16 residues. Germline V gene data show CDR1 as LGHDT and CDR2 as YNNKEL (reference sequence). The trim removed 4 bases at V and 2 bases at J, leaving 8 bases unmatched. The CDR3 DNA reads TGTGCCAGCAGCCCCGTTGGGGGGAGGGCCTACAATGAGCAGTTCTTC. Residues: CASSPVGGRAYNEQFF.

This chain connects TRBV30 to TRBJ1-2; TRBD1 is a possible D gene (6 bases). V gave up 1 base and J gave up 0 bases, with 9 bases separating them. CDR3 size: 14 residues. Germline-derived CDR1 and CDR2 are GTSNPN and SVGIG (reference sequence). CDR3 DNA: TGTGCCTGGAGTGCCGGGACACCTAACTATGGCTACACCTTC. Translating gives CAWSAGTPNYGYTF.

The chain joins TRBV10-3 to TRBJ1-1; unclear D gene. This CDR3 spans 16 amino acids. Germline CDR1 and CDR2: ENHRY and SYGVKD. V lost 0 bases and J 0 bases, leaving 11 bases between the germline ends. The CDR3 spells CAISESIGRMNTEAFF. CDR3 nucleotides: TGTGCCATCAGTGAGTCGATTGGGCGGATGAACACTGAAGCTTTCTTT.

The chain links TRBV28 to TRBJ2-2; D ambiguous. Between the trimmed V and J ends, which lost 7 bases and 2 bases, there was a span of 5 bases. Germline loops: CDR1 MDHEN, CDR2 SYDVKM. This CDR3 spans 12 amino acids. Written as DNA, the CDR3 is TGTGCCAGCACCGTTAACACCGGGGAGCTGTTTTTT. Protein sequence: CASTVNTGELFF.

This sequence joins TRBV29-1 and TRBJ1-1; 7 nucleotides agree with TRBD1. Trimming removed 0 bases from V and 5 bases from J; junction bases left unmatched: 9. In germline, CDR1 is SQVTM, CDR2 ANQGSEA. This CDR3 comprises 15 residues. The CDR3 bases are TGCAGCGTTGAAGAAGGAGGAGGGGGCGAGACTGAAGCTTTCTTT. Translating it yields CSVEEGGGGETEAFF.

This clone was recorded once. This rearrangement joins TRBV5-4 to TRBJ2-1; no reliable D call. Germline V gene lookup returns CDR1 SGHNT and CDR2 YYREEE (reference sequence). Trimming stripped 2 bases from V and 4 bases from J, with 4 bases between. The CDR3 spans 12 residues. CDR3 coding DNA: TGTGCCAGCAGCTTACAGTACAATGAGCAGTTCTTC. The encoded protein is CASSLQYNEQFF.

V usage is TRBV20-1 and J usage is TRBJ2-7; D is uncertain. Trimming cost V 2 bases and J 11 bases, with 13 bases left between them. Per germline, CDR1 DFQATT and CDR2 SNEGSKA (reference sequence). The CDR3 loop spans 11 amino acids. Written as DNA, the CDR3 is TGCAGTGCTAGATTAGGTACGGCTGAGTACTTC. Encoded protein: CSARLGTAEYF.

This sequence joins TRBV4-2 and TRBJ1-1; 8 positions match TRBD1. The V gene end was trimmed by 3 bases and the J gene end by 8 bases; junction bases not matched to a gene: 2. From germline, CDR1 is LGHNA and CDR2 YNFKEQ. This CDR3 comprises 12 residues. CDR3 region: CASSQGTGEAFF. DNA of the CDR3: TGTGCCAGCAGCCAGGGGACAGGAGAAGCTTTCTTT.

This clone came up once. V usage is TRBV6-5 and J usage is TRBJ1-6; possible D gene TRBD1, 5 bases. Deletions cut 4 bases from V and 0 bases from J, with 7 bases between. Germline values: CDR1 MNHEY, CDR2 SVGAGI. CDR3 length: 15 residues. The CDR3 protein is CASSWGDSYNSPLHF. In DNA, the CDR3 is TGTGCCAGCAGTTGGGGGGACTCCTATAATTCACCCCTCCACTTT.

The chain has TRBV27 and TRBJ2-5; D unclear. Germline V gene data show CDR1 as MNHEY and CDR2 as SMNVEV (reference sequence). Trimming cost V 2 bases and J 1 base, with 5 bases left between them. This CDR3 is built from 13 residues. The CDR3 DNA sequence: TGTGCCAGCAGTTTAAGGAGCCAAGAGACCCAGTACTTC. This sequence encodes CASSLRSQETQYF.

The genes are TRBV5-4 and TRBJ2-1, with a possible D match to TRBD1 (6 bases). Germline-derived CDR1 and CDR2 are SGHNT and YYREEE (reference sequence). With 2 bases removed from V and 4 bases from J, the gap between germline ends came to 10 bases. The CDR3 has 14 amino acids. The CDR3 bases are TGTGCCAGCAGCTTTGGACAGACATACAATGAGCAGTTCTTC. This encodes CASSFGQTYNEQFF. Using reference TRBV5-4 and TRBJ2-1 for the parts outside the CDR3, the full variable domain is ETGVTQSPTHLIKTRGQQVTLRCSSQSGHNTVSWYQQALGQGPQFIFQYYREEENGRGNFPPRFSGLQFPNYSSELNVNALELDDSALYLCASSFGQTYNEQFFGPGTRLTVL.

This clone came up once. This chain connects TRBV6-5 to TRBJ1-2; no definite D call. Per the germline V gene, CDR1 is MNHEY and CDR2 is SVGAGI. The CDR3 covers 14 residues. The V end lost 6 bases, the J end lost 4 bases, and 15 bases lay between the germline ends. The CDR3 bases are TGTGCCAGCAGGTCTTGGGGAAGCGGCTATGGCTACACCTTC. The encoded protein is CASRSWGSGYGYTF.

The chain joins TRBV28 to TRBJ2-7; 15 bases align to TRBD2. This CDR3 has 17 residues. With 5 bases clipped from V and 2 bases from J, the junction kept 7 bases outside the gene matches. Germline values: CDR1 MDHEN, CDR2 SYDVKM. The DNA for the CDR3 is TGTGCCAGCAGTCTAAGGGGACTAGCGGGAGGTACCTACGAGCAGTACTTC. Its translation is CASSLRGLAGGTYEQYF.

This clone was observed a single time. The chain has TRBV27 and TRBJ1-6; no clear D gene. The V end was cut by 2 bases, the J end by 8 bases, with 13 bases between. Per germline, CDR1 MNHEY and CDR2 SMNVEV (reference sequence). This CDR3 region has 15 residues. Written as DNA, the CDR3 is TGTGCCAGCAGTTTACAATGGCAGGAAGATTCACCCCTCCACTTT. This codes for CASSLQWQEDSPLHF.